Listed here is a single TCR beta chain. The antigen remains undetermined. The entry originates in a study of immune evolution from preneoplasia to lung adenocarcinoma. Points from the study as a whole: Normal lung had highest clonality; later lesions appeared denser, more diverse.

Trimming left V 0 bases short and J 5 bases short, with 10 bases between. CDR1 and CDR2 from the germline V gene are GTSNPN and SVGIG (reference sequence). This CDR3 comprises 13 residues. TCRdb's table, derived via immunoSEQ multiplex PCR, lists solely in-frame clones and lacks some. This table holds several thousand clones, around 85% found once. Specimen: FFPE adjacent normal lung tissue. The chain uses TRBV30 and TRBJ2-5; the D gene is possibly TRBD2 (6 bases). The receptor's source is a person aged 70 to 85 with lung adenocarcinoma. This CDR3 is CAWSVGGRETQYF. In DNA form, the CDR3 reads TGTGCCTGGAGTGTCGGGGGTAGGGAGACCCAGTACTTC. The whole variable domain, filled in from reference TRBV30 and TRBJ2-5, reads SQTIHQWPATLVQPVGSPLSLECTVEGTSNPNLYWYRQAAGRGLQLLFYSVGIGQISSEVPQNLSASRPQDRQFILSSKKLLLSDSGFYLCAWSVGGRETQYFGPGTRLLVL.